This TCR beta chain emerged from a study of blood T cell repertoires in COVID-19. As originally analysed: Estimation of nucleated cell counts was performed using reference gene primer amplification. Repertoires were generated with immunoSEQ multiplex PCR, while TCRdb's copy carries only in-frame clones and drops some. V and J calls and clone size follow that table, whereas D and trimming were derived from the DNA. This sample has 150,000 to 250,000 clones, with roughly 77% found just once. Patients of the Seattle cohort, enrolled during active infection, were followed longitudinally. The V end lost 8 bases, the J end lost 0 bases, and 13 bases lay between the germline ends. Germline-derived CDR1 and CDR2 are LGHNA and YNFKEQ. The CDR3 is 15 residues long.

The V call is TRBV4-2, the J call TRBJ2-2; perhaps TRBD2 as D (6 bases). Sequenced material: peripheral blood. The clonotype was recovered from a woman between 35 and 50 years old with COVID-19, enrolled during active disease. The CDR3: CASAPLAPNTGELFF. The CDR3 DNA sequence: TGTGCCAGCGCGCCACTAGCACCGAACACCGGGGAGCTGTTTTTT.